What follows is one T cell receptor (beta chain) and its context. Its specificity is unknown. One entry per CDR3 protein results from TCRdb running MiXCR on the 5' RACE reads. This sample has 250,000 to 300,000 distinct CDR3 sequences, with 15% to 20% found just once. Germline CDR1 reads KGHSH; CDR2 reads LQKENI. V lost 7 bases, J lost 2 bases, and 6 bases stayed unmatched. The CDR3 consists of 15 residues. The source of the sample is a study of CD8 T cells in ankylosing spondylitis. Study-level points and caveats: As for the disease-linked clones, they showed a CD8+ phenotype and occurred at relatively low frequencies in peripheral blood.

The rearrangement joins TRBV18 to TRBJ2-1, with 9 bases fitting TRBD2. Sample: blood, either unsorted or a sorted T cell fraction (not recorded which). This sequence was found in a male donor with ankylosing spondylitis or in good health (not recorded which). The CDR3 reads CASYPGLAPYNEQFF. DNA for the CDR3: TGTGCCAGCTATCCGGGACTAGCTCCCTACAATGAGCAGTTCTTC.